This T cell receptor (beta chain) was captured in a study of blood T cell repertoires in COVID-19. About the study: Acute-phase and convalescent COVID-19 samples originated in the United States, Italy and Spain.

The V and J ends lost 0 bases and 8 bases, in that order; junction bases with no gene match: 11. The CDR3 runs to 17 residues. Germline V gene sequence: CDR1 SGDLS, CDR2 YYNGEE. Donors of Cohort 3 who recovered were those that had two negative PCRs, clearance, or symptom resolution. Profiling relied on immunoSEQ multiplex PCR, and the TCRdb table lists in-frame clones only, not all of them. There are 370,000 or so clones in the sample; more than 70% occur only once, and 1% to 1.5% lies in the top ten. The sequenced sample was PBMCs or T cells enriched from blood (not recorded which). The rearrangement joins TRBV9 to TRBJ2-1, with 10 nucleotides matching TRBD1. This sequence was found in a man under 40 who had recovered from COVID-19. The CDR3 DNA sequence: TGTGCCAGCAGCGTAGGGGAGACAGGGGGCGCGTCGGATGAGCAGTTCTTC. It yields the protein CASSVGETGGASDEQFF.